Included here is one T cell receptor (beta chain) sequence, with context. Its antigen remains unidentified. No qualities accompany the bases; no much larger clone lies one base away. Genomic DNA was extracted from sorted cells for sequencing of the TCRbeta CDR3 region. The immunoSEQ Assay was used for sequencing of TCRbeta CDR3 regions. TCRdb took this table from immuneACCESS and kept in-frame rearrangements with V and J called. Such tables lack part of the clones; where checked against another copy, unresolved V genes explain under half of the gap, and the rest is unexplained. The table for this sample lists almost 70,000 clones; nearly 90% of them were counted only once. The ten largest clones take up about 10% of the sample. Patients with a history of autoimmune disease or receiving systemic immunosuppression were excluded from the trial. Peripheral blood for TCR sequencing was drawn from every dose cohort at baseline, at cycle 4 day 1 and at cycle 7 day 1. The samples were taken from a phase I, first-in-human, multicenter, open-label dose-escalation trial of ivuxolimab. Adults with locally advanced or metastatic melanoma, renal cell, hepatocellular, or head and neck squamous cell carcinoma were enrolled in the trial. Before TCR sequencing, CD4+ T cells and CD8+ T cells from peripheral blood were sorted into separate populations.

The data stem from a study of OX40 agonist ivuxolimab in advanced cancers. Background on the whole study: Ivuxolimab was a fully human IgG2 agonistic monoclonal antibody targeting the costimulatory receptor OX40 (CD134). Partial responses occurred in three dose-escalation patients: two with cutaneous melanoma and one with hepatocellular carcinoma. Prior anti-PD-1, anti-PD-L1 or anti-CTLA-4 therapy was permitted, and approximately 39% of dose-escalation patients had received checkpoint inhibitors. The paper reports the monotherapy dose-escalation portion (N of about 47 patients) of the phase I ivuxolimab trial. Among the approximately 50 dose-escalation patients, roughly 20 had hepatocellular carcinoma, 15 or so melanoma, 9 renal cell carcinoma and 9 head and neck cancer. The point of sequencing TCRbeta in the periphery was to test whether ivuxolimab changed TCR sequence diversity and drove clonal T-cell expansion. In the dose-escalation cohort, 70% to 85% of patients were male, and the mean age was roughly 60 years, with a range of about 23 to 90. Intravenous ivuxolimab was administered to patients every 2 weeks at six dose levels: 0.01, 0.1, 0.3, 1.5, 3 and 10 mg/kg. Overall study outcomes, separate from this receptor: Clonal expansion of both CD4+ and CD8+ blood T cells was observed from baseline to week 6 at doses 0.1 to 3.0 mg/kg. On average, CD8+ T cells showed more expanded clones than CD4+ T cells after ivuxolimab. Low levels of normalized T-cell clonal expansion were also seen in some patients who did not respond. The antigen specificity of the peripheral T cells that underwent clonal expansion was not determined. Partial responders in the 0.1-3.0 mg/kg groups had among the lowest normalized peripheral clonal expansion, especially among CD8+ T cells.

The CDR3 spans 12 residues, from the cysteine through the phenylalanine. CDR3 DNA only is kept here, 36 bases in frame from base 1. CDR1 SGHTA and CDR2 FQGNSA are derived from the germline V gene. V ends up 11 bases short and J 3 bases short, with an unmatched junction base count of 6. The receptor was isolated from an adult with an advanced solid tumor such as melanoma, head and neck, liver or kidney cancer. The starting material was CD4+ or CD8+ T cells sorted from blood, obtained in a trial of the OX40 agonist ivuxolimab. The chain employs TRBV7-2 and TRBJ2-7, with TRBD1 matching 8 junction bases. The DNA reads as follows: TGTGCCTCCGCTACAGGGGGCTACGAGCAGTACTTC. The translation is CASATGGYEQYF.